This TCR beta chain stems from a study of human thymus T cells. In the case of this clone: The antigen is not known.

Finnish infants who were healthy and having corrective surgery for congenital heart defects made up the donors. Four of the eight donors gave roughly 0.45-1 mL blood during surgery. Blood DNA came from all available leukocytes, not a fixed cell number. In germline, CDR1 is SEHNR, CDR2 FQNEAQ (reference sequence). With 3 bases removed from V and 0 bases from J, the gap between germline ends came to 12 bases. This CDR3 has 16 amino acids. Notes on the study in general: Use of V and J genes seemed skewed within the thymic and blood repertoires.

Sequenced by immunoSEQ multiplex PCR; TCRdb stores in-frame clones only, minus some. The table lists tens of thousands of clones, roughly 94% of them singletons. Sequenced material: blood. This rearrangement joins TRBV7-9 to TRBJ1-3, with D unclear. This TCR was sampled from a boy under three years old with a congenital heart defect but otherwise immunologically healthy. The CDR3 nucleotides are TGTGCCAGCAGCTTCGGAGGTCCTAGCTCTGGAAACACCATATATTTT. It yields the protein CASSFGGPSSGNTIYF.